This T cell receptor beta chain was profiled in a study of blood T cell repertoires in COVID-19. Original data processing: Amplification from reference gene primers served as the basis for estimated nucleated cell counts. TCRdb's table, derived via immunoSEQ multiplex PCR, lists solely in-frame clones and lacks some. V, J and clone size reflect that table, while D and trimming were determined from the DNA. The sample contains approximately 210,000 clones, 75% to 85% of which appear only once. Between the trimmed V and J ends, which lost 3 bases and 9 bases, there was a span of 12 bases. Per germline, CDR1 DFQATT and CDR2 SNEGSKA (reference sequence). The CDR3 is 13 residues long.

Sequenced: PBMCs or T cells enriched from blood (not recorded which). This sequence was found in a man younger than 45 with acute COVID-19. The V call is TRBV20-1, the J call TRBJ1-6; D is unclear. In DNA form, the CDR3 reads TGCAGTGCTAGTTACGGGTTTAGTTCACCCCTCCACTTT. It encodes CSASYGFSSPLHF.